This T cell receptor (beta chain) was identified in a study of shared clonotypes between healthy human individuals. Several immunoSEQ plates held equal portions of the genomic DNA taken from each subset. Clones were sequenced by immunoSEQ multiplex PCR, and TCRdb holds only the in-frame ones, with some missing. Of 2 million to 2.5 million clones listed, roughly 93% are singletons. The authors divided CD4+ cells into CD45RA+ naive and CD45RA-negative memory subsets. Germline CDR1 reads SGHNT; CDR2 reads YYREEE (reference sequence). V lost 3 bases to trimming and J lost 1 base; unmatched junction nucleotides: 4. This CDR3 is built from 16 residues.

J is TRBJ2-2 and V is TRBV5-4; 9 nucleotides agree with TRBD2. The origin of this receptor is a man younger than 30 in good health. Some clones in this sample may be carry-over from other donors' samples. Sequencing used naive CD4+ T cells from PBMCs. Sample subset: CD45RA+ positively selected. CDR3 sequence (DNA): TGTGCCAGCAGCTCCGAAGCGGGAGGGAACACCGGGGAGCTGTTTTTT. Translation: CASSSEAGGNTGELFF.